This T cell receptor beta chain was captured in a study of T cell responses to AZD1222 COVID-19 vaccine. Study-wide background: Second-dose recipients at about 4 or about 12 weeks were treated as one pooled group. Overall study results and limits: Increases in Spike-specific TCR breadth and depth were seen after two AZD1222 doses. Females outnumbered males among donors, who were mostly white British; clonal diversity was possibly underestimated.

Per germline, CDR1 SGHAT and CDR2 FQNNGV. This CDR3 comprises 11 residues. V was clipped by 6 bases and J by 5 bases, with 7 bases between them. With regard to this clone: What it recognizes is unknown.

Sequencing was performed with immunoSEQ multiplex PCR; in TCRdb, only in-frame clones are kept and a portion is missing. In the table there are approximately 150,000 clones, about 93% of which are singletons. The sequence derives from an adult in good health. This material consisted of peripheral blood, taken on day 0 of AZD1222 vaccination. The V call is TRBV11-2, the J call TRBJ2-5; weak D call: TRBD1 (6 bases). CDR3 coding DNA: TGTGCCAGCAGTCAGGGGGAGACCCAGTACTTC. Translating it yields CASSQGETQYF.